The present T cell receptor beta chain was sequenced within a study of HIV-infected patients and healthy controls. The sample holds many counts of this clonotype. TCRdb called the 5' RACE reads again in MiXCR, with one record for every CDR3 protein. Of 70,000 or so distinct CDR3 sequences listed, approximately 15% are singletons. The germline CDR1 and CDR2 sequences are SGHRS and YFSETQ. Trimming took 0 bases from V and 8 from J, leaving 15 bases between them. CDR3 length: 15 residues. Sequencing was done on a sample of CD4+ T cells from blood. The V call is TRBV5-1, the J call TRBJ2-1, with TRBD1 as a possible D gene (6 bases). This TCR came from a human donor in good health. CDR3 loop: CASSLAWTVQHEQFF. Here the CDR3 DNA reads TGCGCCAGCAGCTTGGCCTGGACAGTCCAGCATGAGCAGTTCTTC.